This T cell receptor beta chain was found in a study of T cell changes during pregnancy in multiple sclerosis. The CDR3 has 15 amino acids. V was clipped by 4 bases and J by 2 bases, with 13 bases between them. Looked up from germline, CDR1 is SGDLS and CDR2 is YYNGEE. Produced via immunoSEQ multiplex PCR; TCRdb's table is partial and in-frame only. This repertoire shows over 65,000 clones, roughly nine tenths found once; its top ten account for 0.65% to 0.9%. The specimen was peripheral blood, collected in the second trimester of pregnancy. The V call is TRBV9, the J call TRBJ1-3; D uncertain. The clonotype originates from a female donor with multiple sclerosis, enrolled in a pregnancy study. CDR3 nucleotide sequence: TGTGCCAGCAGCCCCAGAGGAGAGGCTGGAAACACCATATATTTT. Amino acids: CASSPRGEAGNTIYF. The full variable domain, in which reference TRBV9 and TRBJ1-3 provide the parts outside the CDR3, is DSGVTQTPKHLITATGQRVTLRCSPRSGDLSVYWYQQSLDQGLQFLIQYYNGEERAKGNILERFSAQQFPDLHSELNLSSLELGDSALYFCASSPRGEAGNTIYFGEGSWLTVV.